This TCR beta chain is drawn from a study of blood T cell repertoires in COVID-19. Looked up from germline, CDR1 is SNHLY and CDR2 is FYNNEI. The CDR3 extends over 15 amino acids. Trimming pared 6 bases from V and 2 bases from J, leaving 16 bases between. In the study's own analysis: The assay estimated nucleated cells by amplifying reference gene primers. Only in-frame clones appear in the TCRdb table, and some are missing; sequencing was by immunoSEQ multiplex PCR. D and trimming come from the DNA, and the V and J calls and clone size come from that table. The sample lists some 70,000 clones; about four fifths were seen once.

Sequences were obtained from peripheral blood. The V and J genes are TRBV2 and TRBJ1-1, with D possibly matching TRBD1 (6 bases). The clonotype originates from a woman in her sixties or seventies with acute or convalescent COVID-19. CDR3 DNA: TGTGCCAGCAGGGCGGACAGACTTCCCAACACTGAAGCTTTCTTT. Encoded protein: CASRADRLPNTEAFF.